Presented here are 27 T cell receptor beta chains from one specimen sequenced in a study of OX40 agonist ivuxolimab in advanced cancers. The assay was immunoSEQ multiplex PCR, and TCRdb's table has in-frame clones only and misses some. This sample yields roughly 46,000 clones, of which around 91% are seen a single time; roughly 12% belongs to the top ten. Specimen: CD4+ or CD8+ T cells sorted from blood, collected in a trial of the OX40 agonist ivuxolimab. These receptors all stem from an adult with an advanced solid tumor such as melanoma, head and neck, liver or kidney cancer.

This chain uses TRBV5-6 with TRBJ2-7; 9 positions match TRBD1. CDR3 length equals 15 residues. Germline V gene sequence: CDR1 SGHDT, CDR2 YYEEEE. Trimming took 4 bases from V and 3 from J; bases not matched to a gene: 8. In DNA, the CDR3 is TGTGCCAGCAGCCCTCGGCCGGACAGGGGCTACGAGCAGTACTTC. This translates into CASSPRPDRGYEQYF.

This clone rates as medium-sized. The rearrangement links TRBV13 to TRBJ2-5, with no clear D. This CDR3 has 15 amino acids. Trimming took 4 bases from V and 1 from J, leaving 13 bases between them. Germline CDR1 PRHDT, CDR2 FYEKMQ (reference sequence). The CDR3 coding sequence is TGTGCCAGCAGCTCCCGTCGCTGGGGCCAAGAGACCCAGTACTTC. Its translation is CASSSRRWGQETQYF.

This clone was recorded once. V and J are TRBV7-9 and TRBJ2-1; 10 bases fit TRBD2. Germline CDR1 and CDR2: SEHNR and FQNEAQ (reference sequence). The CDR3 has 16 residues. V shed 2 bases, J shed 5 bases, and the junction held 6 bases outside the gene matches. The CDR3 here is CASSLPASGSNNEQFF. In nucleotides, the CDR3 is TGTGCCAGCAGCTTACCGGCTAGCGGGAGCAACAATGAGCAGTTCTTC.

V usage is TRBV21-1 and J usage is TRBJ2-7; the table assigns TRBD1, which was not confirmed against the DNA. TRBV21-1 is listed as a pseudogene. The CDR3 totals 17 residues. CDR3 DNA: TGTGCCAGCAGCAAGCCGGGACAGGGGCAAACAGCCTACGAGCAGTACTTC. Translating gives CASSKPGQGQTAYEQYF.

The V gene is TRBV6-5, the J gene TRBJ2-3; 11 bases match TRBD2. This CDR3 comprises 15 residues. J gave up 3 bases and V 4 bases, and 3 bases lay outside the gene matches. Germline values: CDR1 MNHEY, CDR2 SVGAGI. The CDR3 sequence: CASSLTSGTTDTQYF. The CDR3 nucleotides read TGTGCCAGCAGTTTGACTAGCGGGACGACAGATACGCAGTATTTT.

This chain uses TRBV11-3 with TRBJ2-7, with 9 positions matching TRBD1. The CDR3 sequence is 15 residues long. Germline V lookup: CDR1 SGHNT, CDR2 YENEEA. V lost 3 bases and J lost 0; bases outside the gene matches: 3. DNA of the CDR3: TGTGCCAGCAGCTTTCGGGACAGGGTCTCCTACGAGCAGTACTTC. Protein: CASSFRDRVSYEQYF.

The chain combines TRBV5-4 with TRBJ2-5; 11 bases are a match to TRBD1. Germline V gene lookup returns CDR1 SGHNT and CDR2 YYREEE (reference sequence). J lost 2 bases, V lost 0 bases, and 6 bases had no gene match. The CDR3 runs 17 residues. The CDR3 loop reads CASSLAGQGALQETQYF. In DNA form, the CDR3 reads TGTGCCAGCAGCTTGGCCGGACAGGGGGCCCTTCAAGAGACCCAGTACTTC.

The V and J genes are TRBV30 and TRBJ1-2; 7 positions agree with TRBD1. The length of the CDR3 is 13 residues. Germline V gene data show CDR1 as GTSNPN and CDR2 as SVGIG (reference sequence). V gave up 3 bases and J gave up 4 bases; unmatched junction bases: 5. The CDR3: CAWRGQSAYGYTF. The CDR3 nucleotides are TGTGCCTGGAGGGGACAGTCCGCCTATGGCTACACCTTC.

The V and J genes are TRBV5-1 and TRBJ1-6; 8 nucleotides align to TRBD1. Germline CDR1 and CDR2: SGHRS and YFSETQ. CDR3 size: 15 residues. J gave up 8 bases and V 4 bases, and 8 bases lay outside the gene matches. CDR3 region: CASSERQGLHSPLHF. CDR3 nucleotide sequence: TGCGCCAGCAGCGAACGACAGGGGCTCCATTCACCCCTCCACTTT. The variable domain in full, completed from reference TRBV5-1 and TRBJ1-6, reads KAGVTQTPRYLIKTRGQQVTLSCSPISGHRSVSWYQQTPGQGLQFLFEYFSETQRNKGNFPGRFSGRQFSNSRSEMNVSTLELGDSALYLCASSERQGLHSPLHFGNGTRLTVT.

The rearrangement uses TRBV27 and TRBJ2-7; possibly TRBD2 for D (6 bases). CDR1 is MNHEY, CDR2 SMNVEV, per germline (reference sequence). This CDR3 is built from 15 residues. Trimming left V 1 base short and J 7 bases short, with 17 bases between. This CDR3 reads CASSLFFGGGGEQYF. The CDR3 DNA is TGTGCCAGCAGTTTATTCTTCGGTGGTGGGGGGGAGCAGTACTTC.

The V and J genes are TRBV27 and TRBJ2-5; the D gene is possibly TRBD2 (6 bases). The germline gives CDR1 MNHEY, CDR2 SMNVEV (reference sequence). Trimming removed 1 base at V and 1 base at J, with 13 bases between. The CDR3 extends over 16 amino acids. The CDR3: CASSLFPSEAQETQYF. CDR3 nucleotide sequence: TGTGCCAGCAGTTTATTCCCTAGCGAAGCCCAAGAGACCCAGTACTTC.

The chain recombines TRBV30 with TRBJ2-7; D unresolved. CDR3 length equals 13 residues. The germline V gene has CDR1 GTSNPN and CDR2 SVGIG (reference sequence). Trimming removed 0 bases at V and 0 bases at J, with 6 bases between. CDR3 DNA: TGTGCCTGGAGTGTAGGAATCTCCTACGAGCAGTACTTC. Protein product: CAWSVGISYEQYF.

The chain is built from TRBV7-9 and TRBJ2-3; D is unresolved. CDR3 size: 15 residues. The V gene lost 0 bases and the J gene lost 5 bases, with 12 bases spanning the gap. Germline lookup yields CDR1 SEHNR and CDR2 FQNEAQ (reference sequence). The CDR3 nucleotides are TGTGCCAGCAGCTTAGCATATGGACCCGGAGATACGCAGTATTTT. Amino acids: CASSLAYGPGDTQYF.

This chain uses TRBV5-6 with TRBJ1-2, with 8 bases matching TRBD1. CDR3 size: 14 residues. Germline V gene lookup returns CDR1 SGHDT and CDR2 YYEEEE. V trimming: 7 bases; J trimming: 1 base; junction bases outside the gene matches: 6. The CDR3 DNA reads TGTGCCAGCTCAGGGACAGGATTTAACTATGGCTACACCTTC. Amino acids: CASSGTGFNYGYTF.

The rearrangement joins TRBV27 to TRBJ1-1, with 10 bases identical to TRBD1. The CDR3 sequence is 15 residues long. J lost 3 bases, V lost 1 base, and 2 bases had no gene match. Per germline, CDR1 MNHEY and CDR2 SMNVEV (reference sequence). For the CDR3, the DNA is TGTGCCAGCAGTTTATGGACAGGGGGGTACACTGAAGCTTTCTTT. Protein: CASSLWTGGYTEAFF.

This chain uses TRBV27 with TRBJ2-1; D is uncertain. The CDR3 consists of 14 residues. Germline CDR1 MNHEY, CDR2 SMNVEV (reference sequence). Trimming pared 2 bases from V and 4 bases from J, leaving 9 bases between. The CDR3 DNA is TGTGCCAGCAGTTTAGCAAGCCCGTACAATGAGCAGTTCTTC. As protein: CASSLASPYNEQFF.

The chain combines TRBV7-2 with TRBJ2-7; D is possibly TRBD2 (5 bases). Germline CDR1 is SGHTA and CDR2 is FQGNSA. The CDR3 spans 16 residues. Trimming cost V 7 bases and J 2 bases, with 21 bases left between them. CDR3 coding DNA: TGTGCCAGCAACAACCCTCGGGGTTCGCCAACCTACGAGCAGTACTTC. Its translation: CASNNPRGSPTYEQYF.

The genes are TRBV4-3 and TRBJ2-7; TRBD2 agrees at 10 bases. Germline CDR1 is LGHNA and CDR2 is YSLEER. The CDR3 consists of 16 residues. Germline trimming cut 0 bases from V and 6 bases from J; bases unmatched to any gene: 8. CDR3 region: CASSQDLASGRGEQYF. CDR3 nucleotides: TGCGCCAGCAGCCAAGATCTGGCTAGCGGGAGAGGCGAGCAGTACTTC.

The chain carries TRBV29-1 and TRBJ2-2, with 7 bases matching TRBD1. CDR3 length equals 12 residues. Germline V gene data show CDR1 as SQVTM and CDR2 as ANQGSEA. V dropped 5 bases and J dropped 5; count of bases not matched to a gene: 2. The CDR3 protein is CSVIRGTGELFF. CDR3 sequence (DNA): TGCAGCGTTATCAGGGGGACCGGGGAGCTGTTTTTT.

This chain uses TRBV27 with TRBJ2-1, with 11 positions matching TRBD2. V lost 5 bases to trimming and J lost 4 bases; unmatched junction nucleotides: 4. Germline loops: CDR1 MNHEY, CDR2 SMNVEV (reference sequence). There are 15 residues in the CDR3. CDR3 coding DNA: TGTGCCAGCAGTGAACGGACTAGCGGGTACAATGAGCAGTTCTTC. Amino acid sequence: CASSERTSGYNEQFF.

V gene TRBV28 combines with J gene TRBJ1-6; D uncertain. Trimming removed 5 bases from V and 7 bases from J, with 15 bases in between. The V gene's germline CDR1 is MDHEN and CDR2 SYDVKM. The CDR3 consists of 15 residues. CDR3 sequence: CASSAPRGVNSPLHF. CDR3 bases: TGTGCCAGCAGTGCCCCTCGAGGCGTCAATTCACCCCTCCACTTT.

J is TRBJ1-5 and V is TRBV19; tentative D call: TRBD1 (6 bases). Per the germline V gene, CDR1 is LNHDA and CDR2 is SQIVND (reference sequence). Trimming left V 4 bases short and J 3 bases short, with 13 bases between. There are 15 residues in the CDR3. The CDR3 DNA reads TGTGCCAGTAGTACCCTCGGGGGCTCCAATCAGCCCCAGCATTTT. This gives the protein CASSTLGGSNQPQHF.

This sequence joins TRBV19 and TRBJ2-2; the match to TRBD2 covers 8 bases. Germline-derived CDR1 and CDR2 are LNHDA and SQIVND (reference sequence). V dropped 6 bases and J dropped 5; count of bases not matched to a gene: 20. The CDR3 consists of 19 residues. This CDR3 is CASRARLDGLAVTTGELFF. DNA for the CDR3: TGTGCCAGTAGGGCACGATTAGATGGACTAGCAGTAACGACCGGGGAGCTGTTTTTT.

This chain connects TRBV7-9 to TRBJ2-1, with D maybe TRBD2 (6 bases). Looked up from germline, CDR1 is SEHNR and CDR2 is FQNEAQ (reference sequence). V lost 5 bases and J 7 bases, leaving 18 bases between the germline ends. This CDR3 region has 15 residues. The CDR3 loop reads CASSPSPGTWNEQFF. The CDR3 nucleotides read TGTGCCAGCAGCCCCAGTCCCGGGACTTGGAATGAGCAGTTCTTC.

This clone was seen only once. This chain connects TRBV14 to TRBJ2-5; 7 bases match TRBD2. The CDR3 length is 15 residues. J was trimmed by 3 bases and V by 1 base; bases with no gene match: 5. The germline gives CDR1 SGHDN, CDR2 FVKESK. The CDR3 loop is CASSQAAGVEETQYF. CDR3 DNA sequence: TGTGCCAGCAGCCAAGCCGCGGGAGTAGAAGAGACCCAGTACTTC.

The CDR3 bases are TGTGCCAGTAGTACCCGACAGGGCAATCAGCCCCAGCATTTT. Protein product: CASSTRQGNQPQHF. The chain has TRBV19 and TRBJ1-5, with D perhaps matching TRBD1 (6 bases). Germline assignment: CDR1 LNHDA and CDR2 SQIVND (reference sequence). Trimming removed 4 bases from V and 2 bases from J, with 9 bases in between. The CDR3 runs 14 residues.

The rearrangement uses TRBV7-6 and TRBJ2-6; perhaps TRBD2 as D (6 bases). Trimming stripped 5 bases from V and 2 bases from J, with 19 bases between. This CDR3 has 18 residues. The germline V gene has CDR1 SGHVS and CDR2 FNYEAQ. CDR3 coding DNA: TGTGCCAGCAGCCTACCGGGACTTTCCCTCCCTGGGGCCAACGTCCTGACTTTC. Amino acid sequence: CASSLPGLSLPGANVLTF.